This TCR beta chain appears in the sequencing data of a study of human T cells and chemical hapten exposure. V lost 1 base to trimming and J lost 5 bases, with 8 bases between them. The CDR3 has 13 residues. CDR1 is LGHDT, CDR2 YNNKEL, per germline (reference sequence). Specified time point: patch test 3, about 24 weeks after DPC sensitization. The treatment is: therapeutic diphenylcyclopropenone sensitization with weekly scalp DPC. Via MiXCR, TCRdb re-called the RACE reads, giving one row per CDR3 protein. In the table there are 75,000 to 90,000 distinct CDR3 sequences, approximately 11% of which are singletons.

This TCR derives from a woman between 50 and 59 years old with alopecia areata. Some clones in this sample may be carry-over from other donors' samples. This rearrangement joins TRBV3-1 to TRBJ1-1; D may be TRBD1 (6 bases). This specimen consisted of whole blood, obtained in connection with sensitization to the hapten diphenylcyclopropenone (DPC). CDR3 loop: CASSQGQGTEAFF. The CDR3 DNA is TGTGCCAGCAGCCAAGGTCAGGGGACTGAAGCTTTCTTT.